Detailed here is one T cell receptor beta chain. Its antigen is currently not known. No much larger clone is present one base from it, and per-base qualities are unavailable. What this sample's time point label stands for: baseline before first vaccination. Samples from vaccinated people were obtained from the UK trials COV001 and COV002, which included a single-blind randomized controlled phase 2/3 trial of AZD1222 (ChAdOx1 nCoV-19) in healthy adults. Trial participant PBMC samples were collected at day 0 and day 28 after the second dose for TCRbeta chain sequencing. This entry comes from a study of T cell responses to AZD1222 COVID-19 vaccine (dated by TCRdb to about 2021). About the study as a whole: Because spike-specific TCR depth and breadth did not differ between the two schedules, AZD1222 recipients who got a second dose at roughly 4 weeks were pooled with those who got a second dose at roughly 12 weeks. Trial participants were enrolled by age into subgroups of 18-55, 56-69 and 70-plus years, and approximately 150, 30 and 60 TCR-sequenced participants, respectively, were included in these subgroups. A total of 233 trial participants underwent TCR sequencing, of whom about 210 received two doses of AZD1222 and around 25 received two doses of the MenACWY control vaccine.

The investigation overall reported the following: CD4 TCRs associated with the vaccine covered the entire spike protein, and the dominant responses were in regions 160-218 and 743-854. Conclusions about previously exposed vaccinees are limited, since just a handful of AZD1222 recipients were seropositive for SARS-CoV-2 at baseline. Because no day 14 peak-response samples were available, repertoires were characterized only after the peak T cell response. After two AZD1222 doses, both the breadth and the depth of spike-specific TCRs were significantly higher than at day 0 and than in MenACWY recipients. Epitopes outside the regions mutated in the B.1.351 and B.1.1.7 variants were reportedly recognized by nearly half of the unique spike-specific TCRs. The 56-69-year group was small, and its depth increase did not reach significance, likely because of low power. Participants were mostly white British, with more females than males. The authors suggested clonal diversity may have been underestimated.

Measured from the cysteine to the phenylalanine, the CDR3 is 13 residues long. Only the CDR3 DNA stays, 39 bases, in frame from base 1. V is clipped by 4 bases and J by 5 bases, and the sequence between their germline boundaries is 14 bases long. Sequences GTSNPN (CDR1) and SVGIG (CDR2) are obtained from the germline V gene (reference sequence). The CDR3 regions of human TCRbeta chains were analyzed by immunosequencing. The original pipeline was this. TCRs in the repertoires were matched against a reference library of SARS-CoV-2-specific TCRs that had been generated with the MIRA antigen-specificity platform. Breadth was defined as the fraction of unique TCRs that were SARS-CoV-2-associated, and depth was defined as the fraction of total T cells that were SARS-CoV-2-associated. Using the MIRA data, each spike-specific TCR was assigned both to the spike region to which the TCR was reactive and to a CD4 or CD8 class. Log10-transformed breadth and depth values were compared by one-way ANOVA with Sidak's multiple comparisons tests. Held by TCRdb, this immuneACCESS table contains in-frame sequences only and omits some clones. Under half of the omission traces to an unresolved V gene where checked; the cause of the rest is unknown. Clone size and V and J calls were adopted from that table, with D and trimming inferred from the DNA. This sample holds about 120,000 clones; under 95% were observed only once. The top ten clones comprise 5% to 6.5% of the sample.

This sequence originates from an adult in good health. Recombination linked TRBV30 to TRBJ2-5; no D segment can be confidently identified. The material was peripheral blood, obtained on day 0 of AZD1222 vaccination. The DNA sequence is given as TGTGCCTGGACAGGTCAGAGGCCGGAGACCCAGTACTTC. This is translated as CAWTGQRPETQYF.